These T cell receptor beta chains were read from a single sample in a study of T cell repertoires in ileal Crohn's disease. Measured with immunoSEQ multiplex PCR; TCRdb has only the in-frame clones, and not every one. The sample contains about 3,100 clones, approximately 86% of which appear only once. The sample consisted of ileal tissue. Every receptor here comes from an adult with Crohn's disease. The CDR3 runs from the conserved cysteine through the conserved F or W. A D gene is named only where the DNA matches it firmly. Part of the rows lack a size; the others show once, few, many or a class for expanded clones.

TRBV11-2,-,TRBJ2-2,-,TGTGCCAGCAGCTTACAATCCGGGGAGCTGTTTTTT,CASSLQSGELFF
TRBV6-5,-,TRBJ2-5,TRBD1,TGTGCCAGCAGTTATCTCGTTCAGGGGGCAAGAAAGACCCAGTACTTC,CASSYLVQGARKTQYF
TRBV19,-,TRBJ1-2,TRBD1,TGTGCCAGTAGTACCCGACAGGGTGCCGGCTACACCTTC,CASSTRQGAGYTF
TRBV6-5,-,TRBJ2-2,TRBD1,TGTGCCAGCACCACCGGGACAGCCACCGGGGAGCTGTTTTTT,CASTTGTATGELFF
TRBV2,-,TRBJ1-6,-,TGTGCCAGCAGTGAGGCAGGGGATAATTCACCCCTCCACTTT,CASSEAGDNSPLHF
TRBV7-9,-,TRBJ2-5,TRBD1,TGTGCCAGCAGCTCCAGACAGGGGATCGAGACCCAGTACTTC,CASSSRQGIETQYF
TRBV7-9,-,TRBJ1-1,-,TGTGCCAGCAGCTTTGGGGGCGACACTGAAGCTTTCTTT,CASSFGGDTEAFF
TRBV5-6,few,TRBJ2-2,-,TGTGCCAGCAGCCTCGACTGGCAGGGCAGCACCGGGGAGCTGTTTTTT,CASSLDWQGSTGELFF
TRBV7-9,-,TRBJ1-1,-,TGTGCCAGCAGCTTAGCGCAGGTTACAACCAGGACTGAAGCTTTCTTT,CASSLAQVTTRTEAFF
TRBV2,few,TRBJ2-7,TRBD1,TGTGCCAGCAGTGCAGGACCGGGACAGGGATCCTACGAGCAGTACTTC,CASSAGPGQGSYEQYF
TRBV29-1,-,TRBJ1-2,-,TGCAGCGTTGAAGATGGCCGGAACTATGGCTACACCTTC,CSVEDGRNYGYTF
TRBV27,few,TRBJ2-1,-,TGTGCCAGCAGTCCCTACTTCAAGACCAATGAGCAGTTCTTC,CASSPYFKTNEQFF
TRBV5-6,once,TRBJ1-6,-,TGTGCCAGCAGCTTTAGCAGGGCGGATTCACCCCTCCACTTT,CASSFSRADSPLHF
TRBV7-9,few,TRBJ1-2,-,TGTGCCAGCAGCTTCACAGGGCGCTTTAGGGGCTACACCTTC,CASSFTGRFRGYTF
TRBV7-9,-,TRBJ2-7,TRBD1,TGTGCCAGCGACAGGGGGATGTCCTACGAGCAGTACTTC,CASDRGMSYEQYF
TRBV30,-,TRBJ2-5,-,TGTGCCTGGAGCAAAAACTGGAAAGAGACCCAGTACTTC,CAWSKNWKETQYF
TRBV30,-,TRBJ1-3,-,TGTGCCTGGAGGGCCTACCAGGGGTTCGCTGGAAACACCATATATTTT,CAWRAYQGFAGNTIYF
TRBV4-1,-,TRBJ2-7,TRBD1,TGCGCCAGCAGCCAAGATCCCGGGACAGGGGGCATCGAGCAGTACTTC,CASSQDPGTGGIEQYF
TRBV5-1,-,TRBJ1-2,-,TGCGCCAGCAGCCCAGGGCCCGAGGAGGGCTACACCTTC,CASSPGPEEGYTF
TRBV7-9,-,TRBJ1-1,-,TGTGCCAGCAGCTTTTCCGGGGTTAACACTGAAGCTTTCTTT,CASSFSGVNTEAFF
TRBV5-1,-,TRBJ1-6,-,TGCGCCAGCAGGCTAACATCAAGTAATTCACCCCTCCACTTT,CASRLTSSNSPLHF
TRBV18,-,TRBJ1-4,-,TGTGCCAGCTCACCAAGATCGCAGCCGAATGAAAAACTGTTTTTT,CASSPRSQPNEKLFF
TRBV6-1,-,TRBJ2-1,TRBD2,TGTGCCAGCAGTGCTAGCGGGGGCTCCTACAATGAGCAGTTCTTC,CASSASGGSYNEQFF
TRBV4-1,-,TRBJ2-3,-,TGCGCCAGCAGCCAAGAGGGGGATCAGGGGATAGATACGCAGTATTTT,CASSQEGDQGIDTQYF
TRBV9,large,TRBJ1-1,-,TGTGCCAGCTCCCAGGGAGGGGTCACTGAAGCTTTCTTT,CASSQGGVTEAFF
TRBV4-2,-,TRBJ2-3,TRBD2,TGTGCCAGCAGCCAAGCCTTAGCGGGGGGTTCCACAGATACGCAGTATTTT,CASSQALAGGSTDTQYF
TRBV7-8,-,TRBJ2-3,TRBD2,TGTGCCAGCAGCTTAGTAGCGGGTACTTACACAGATACGCAGTATTTT,CASSLVAGTYTDTQYF
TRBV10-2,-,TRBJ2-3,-,TGCGCCAGCAGTGACGTTCCAGATACGCAGTATTTT,CASSDVPDTQYF
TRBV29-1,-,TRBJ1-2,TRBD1,TGCAGCGTCAGGGAGGACAGGGGCTATGGCTACACCTTC,CSVREDRGYGYTF
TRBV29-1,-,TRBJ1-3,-,TGCAGCGTTGAAGCCGTCGCTGGAAACACCATATATTTT,CSVEAVAGNTIYF
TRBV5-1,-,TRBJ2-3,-,TGCGCCAGCAGCTTGGTCATGGGCGATACGCAGTATTTT,CASSLVMGDTQYF
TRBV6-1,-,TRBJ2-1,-,TGTGCCAGCAGTGTCGGGATTCTTCGTGTTTCGTTCTTC,CASSVGILRVSFF
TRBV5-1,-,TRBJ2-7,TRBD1,TGCGCCAGCAGCCCTGAGGACAGGGGGTTGGTCGAGCAGTACTTC,CASSPEDRGLVEQYF
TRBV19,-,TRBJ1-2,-,TGTGCCAGTATGCACGGTAACTATGGCTACACCTTC,CASMHGNYGYTF
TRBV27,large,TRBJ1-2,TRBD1,TGTGCCAGCAGCTTGACAGGGGTTGGCGGCTACACCTTC,CASSLTGVGGYTF
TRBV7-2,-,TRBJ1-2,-,TGTGCCAGCAGCTTAGACCGCACTTCTAACTATGGCTACACCTTC,CASSLDRTSNYGYTF
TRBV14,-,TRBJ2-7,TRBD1,TGTGCCAGCAGCTCATCAGGGGGTTTAACCTACGAGCAGTACTTC,CASSSSGGLTYEQYF
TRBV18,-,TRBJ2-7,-,TGTGCCAGCTCAGTGGCCGACTCTCGAGACTCCGAGCAGTACTTC,CASSVADSRDSEQYF
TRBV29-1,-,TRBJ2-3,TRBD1,TGCAGCGCCGAGGGCAGGGGGACCACAGATACGCAGTATTTT,CSAEGRGTTDTQYF
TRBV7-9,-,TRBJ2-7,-,TGTGCCAGCAGCGCCGGGGTTTTGTCAGCCCCATACGAGCAGTACTTC,CASSAGVLSAPYEQYF
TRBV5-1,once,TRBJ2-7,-,TGCGCCAGCAGCCCAAGAGGGGGGACAGACTACGAGCAGTACTTC,CASSPRGGTDYEQYF
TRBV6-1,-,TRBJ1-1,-,TGTGCCAGCAGAGAAGGGGGTACTGAAGCTTTCTTT,CASREGGTEAFF
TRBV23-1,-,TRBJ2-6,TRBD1,TGCGCCAGCAGTCAAAGACAGGGTGGGGCCAACGTCCTGACTTTC,CASSQRQGGANVLTF
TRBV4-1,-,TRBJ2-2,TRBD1,TGCGCCAGCAGGGGGACAGGGAACACCGGGGAGCTGTTTTTT,CASRGTGNTGELFF
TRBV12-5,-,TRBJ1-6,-,TGTGCTAGTGGTCCGGAACCGAATTCACCCCTCCACTTT,CASGPEPNSPLHF
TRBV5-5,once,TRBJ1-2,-,TGTGCCAGCAGCTTGCCGGGGGGGTATGGCTACACCTTC,CASSLPGGYGYTF
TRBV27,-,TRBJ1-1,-,TGTGCCAGCATCCCCCCCTCTTTCTCTGAAGCTTTCTTT,CASIPPSFSEAFF
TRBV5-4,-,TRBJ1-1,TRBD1,TGTGCCAGCAGCTTGGCCGGGACAGGGAACACTGAAGCTTTCTTT,CASSLAGTGNTEAFF
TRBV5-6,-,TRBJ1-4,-,TGTGCCAGCAGCTCCGGGACAAGGCTCGAAAAACTGTTTTTT,CASSSGTRLEKLFF
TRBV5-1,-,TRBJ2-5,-,TGCGCCAGCAGGGAGGGCTTAGAGACCCAGTACTTC,CASREGLETQYF
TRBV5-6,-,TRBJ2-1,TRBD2,TGTGCCAGCAGCTCAACTAGCGGGGGGGCATTGGATGAGCAGTTCTTC,CASSSTSGGALDEQFF